The 8 T cell receptor beta chains given below trace back to one sample, sequenced in a study of blood T cell repertoires in COVID-19. This table comes from immunoSEQ multiplex PCR, and its TCRdb copy is limited to in-frame clones, with some not included. Of about 220,000 clones in the sample, around 82% were seen once. Material: peripheral blood. The source of these receptors is a woman of 80 years or more with acute or convalescent COVID-19.

This chain connects TRBV5-1 to TRBJ1-4; 12 bases fit TRBD1. Germline values: CDR1 SGHRS, CDR2 YFSETQ. CDR3 length: 14 amino acids. Germline trimming cut 7 bases from V and 6 bases from J; bases unmatched to any gene: 4. CDR3 in DNA: TGCGCCAGCGGGGACAGGGGGCAGGATGAAAAACTGTTTTTT. Protein: CASGDRGQDEKLFF.

The chain recombines TRBV5-5 with TRBJ2-5, with 8 bases fitting TRBD2. The CDR3 consists of 13 residues. Looked up from germline, CDR1 is SGHKS and CDR2 is YYEKEE (reference sequence). With V trimmed by 2 bases and J by 12 bases, 9 bases remained unmatched. CDR3 amino acids: CASSLGFGGEEYF. CDR3 nucleotides: TGTGCCAGCAGCTTAGGGTTCGGGGGGGAGGAGTACTTC.

The chain links TRBV27 to TRBJ1-6; perhaps TRBD1 as D (5 bases). Germline CDR1 MNHEY, CDR2 SMNVEV (reference sequence). The CDR3 totals 12 residues. The ends were cut back, 3 bases at V and 16 bases at J, with 13 bases in the middle. The CDR3 sequence: CASSFFDSYLHF. The CDR3 DNA reads TGTGCCAGCAGTTTCTTCGACAGTTATCTCCACTTT.

The chain combines TRBV28 with TRBJ1-2; D perhaps matches TRBD1 (6 bases). V lost 7 bases and J lost 0, with 15 bases in between. Per germline, CDR1 MDHEN and CDR2 SYDVKM. CDR3 length: 15 amino acids. The CDR3 coding sequence is TGTGCCAGCACCGTTCCCGGGGACACTAACTATGGCTACACCTTC. Translated: CASTVPGDTNYGYTF.

The rearrangement links TRBV23-1 to TRBJ2-7, with D maybe TRBD2 (6 bases). TRBV23-1 is flagged as an ORF with uncertain function. The CDR3 totals 14 residues. The ends were cut back, 2 bases at V and 3 bases at J, with 11 bases in the middle. CDR3 sequence: CASSQPGERYEQYF. CDR3 DNA: TGCGCCAGCAGTCAACCGGGGGAACGCTACGAGCAGTACTTC.

The genes are TRBV3-1 (or the pseudogene TRBV3-2) and TRBJ1-2, with D possibly matching TRBD1 (6 bases). CDR3 length: 13 residues. The V end lost 2 bases, the J end lost 8 bases, and 12 bases lay between the germline ends. The V gene's germline CDR1 is LGHDT and CDR2 YNNKEL (reference sequence). The CDR3 DNA follows: TGTGCCAGCAGCCAAATTCAGGGGTCAGGCTACACCTTC. Residues: CASSQIQGSGYTF.

V and J are TRBV7-2 and TRBJ1-5; no reliable D call. Germline loops: CDR1 SGHTA, CDR2 FQGNSA. The CDR3 loop spans 16 amino acids. Trimming took 2 bases from V and 0 from J, leaving 11 bases between them. The CDR3 coding sequence is TGTGCCAGCAGCTTATGGGCTGCATATAGCAATCAGCCCCAGCATTTT. It yields the protein CASSLWAAYSNQPQHF.

The rearrangement joins TRBV5-1 to TRBJ1-2, with TRBD1 matching over 10 bases. This CDR3 is 16 amino acids long. Per germline, CDR1 SGHRS and CDR2 YFSETQ. V lost 3 bases to trimming and J lost 8 bases; unmatched junction nucleotides: 13. The CDR3 protein is CASSWGQGSSLEGYTF. The CDR3, as DNA: TGCGCCAGCAGCTGGGGACAGGGGAGTTCTCTGGAAGGCTACACCTTC. The full variable domain, its missing parts supplied by reference TRBV5-1 and TRBJ1-2, is KAGVTQTPRYLIKTRGQQVTLSCSPISGHRSVSWYQQTPGQGLQFLFEYFSETQRNKGNFPGRFSGRQFSNSRSEMNVSTLELGDSALYLCASSWGQGSSLEGYTFGSGTRLTVV.